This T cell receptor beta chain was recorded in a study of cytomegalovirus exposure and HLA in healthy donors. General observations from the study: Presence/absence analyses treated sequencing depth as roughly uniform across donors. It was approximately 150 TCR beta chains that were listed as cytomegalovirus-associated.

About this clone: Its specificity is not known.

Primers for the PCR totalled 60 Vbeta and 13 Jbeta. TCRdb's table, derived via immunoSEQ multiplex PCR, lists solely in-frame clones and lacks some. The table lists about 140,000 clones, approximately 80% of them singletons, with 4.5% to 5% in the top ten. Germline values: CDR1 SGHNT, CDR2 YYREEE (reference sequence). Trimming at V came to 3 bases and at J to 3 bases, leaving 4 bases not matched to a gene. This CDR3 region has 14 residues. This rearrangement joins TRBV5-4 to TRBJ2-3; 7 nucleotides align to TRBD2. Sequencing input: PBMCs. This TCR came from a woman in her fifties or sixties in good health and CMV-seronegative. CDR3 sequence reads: CASSSPGLTDTQYF. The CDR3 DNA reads TGTGCCAGCAGCTCCCCGGGACTAACAGATACGCAGTATTTT.